The T cell receptor beta chain under discussion was sequenced for a study of cytomegalovirus exposure and HLA in healthy donors. The study ran its PCR with 60 Vbeta and 13 Jbeta primers. Assay used: immunoSEQ multiplex PCR; TCRdb lists only in-frame clones, some missing. Found here are approximately 110,000 clones, under 70% of them singletons; the top ten hold 8.5% to 9.5%. With respect to this clone: Its specificity is not known.

General study points: A classifier reportedly called cytomegalovirus status with high sensitivity and specificity. In vitro work confirmed that a few CMV-associated chains recognize CMV antigens. When the data were analyzed later, several of the most significant clusters appeared to be linked to common viral pathogens. Rare sequences made up most TCRs, while some public TCRs were found in many donors.

The CDR3 runs 13 residues. Per the germline V gene, CDR1 is SGHRS and CDR2 is YFSETQ. Trimming cost V 7 bases and J 4 bases; bases outside gene matches: 6. The TCR sequence derives from a man aged 25-45 years in good health and CMV-seropositive. This rearrangement joins TRBV5-1 to TRBJ2-7, with 9 bases fitting TRBD1. The sample was PBMCs. The DNA of the CDR3 is TGCGCCAGCTCCGCGACAGGGGGGTACGAGCAGTACGTC. Residues: CASSATGGYEQYV.